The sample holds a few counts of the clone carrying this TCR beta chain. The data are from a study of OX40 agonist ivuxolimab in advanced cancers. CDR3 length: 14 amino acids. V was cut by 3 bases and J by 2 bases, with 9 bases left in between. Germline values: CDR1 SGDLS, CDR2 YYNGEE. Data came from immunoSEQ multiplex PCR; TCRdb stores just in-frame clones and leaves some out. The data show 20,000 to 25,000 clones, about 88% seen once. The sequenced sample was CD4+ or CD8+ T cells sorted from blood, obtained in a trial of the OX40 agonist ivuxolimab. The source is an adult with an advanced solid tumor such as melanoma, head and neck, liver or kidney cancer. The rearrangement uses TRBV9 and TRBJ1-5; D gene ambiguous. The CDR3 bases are TGTGCCAGCAGCGCAGACTCGGGCAATCAGCCCCAGCATTTT. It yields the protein CASSADSGNQPQHF.